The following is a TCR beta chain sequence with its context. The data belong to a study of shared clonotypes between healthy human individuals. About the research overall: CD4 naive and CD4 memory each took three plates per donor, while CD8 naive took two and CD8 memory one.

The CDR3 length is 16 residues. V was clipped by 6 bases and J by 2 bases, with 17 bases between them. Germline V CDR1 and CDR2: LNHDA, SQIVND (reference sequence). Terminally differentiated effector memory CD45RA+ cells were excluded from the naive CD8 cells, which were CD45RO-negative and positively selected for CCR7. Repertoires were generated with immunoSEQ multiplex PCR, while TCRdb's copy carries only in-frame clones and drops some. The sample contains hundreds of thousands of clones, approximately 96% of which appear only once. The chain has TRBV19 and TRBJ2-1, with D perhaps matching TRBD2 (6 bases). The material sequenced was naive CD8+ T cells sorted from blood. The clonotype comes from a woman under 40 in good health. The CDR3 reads CASRNSGYEPYNEQFF. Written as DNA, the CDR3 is TGTGCCAGTAGGAATAGCGGATACGAACCCTACAATGAGCAGTTCTTC.